This is a list of T cell receptor beta chains from one sample in a study of cytomegalovirus exposure and HLA in healthy donors. Generated by immunoSEQ multiplex PCR, the TCRdb table keeps only in-frame clones and is missing some. The data contain around 150,000 clones, 73% of them seen just once; the ten biggest clones take up roughly 14%. What was sequenced was PBMCs. These TCRs come from a human donor in good health. Each CDR3 is given with its conserved first and last residue. A D gene is named only where the DNA matches it firmly. The listing skips clone size in some rows; elsewhere it reads once, few, many or a size class.

CDR3aa: CASSHTPDRNYGYTF; CDR3nt: TGTGCCAGCAGCCATACCCCGGACAGAAACTATGGCTACACCTTC; j_gene: TRBJ1-2; v_gene: TRBV5-6; d_gene: NA; abundance: NA
CDR3aa: CASSFGTGYTEAFF; CDR3nt: TGCGCCAGCAGCTTCGGGACAGGGTACACTGAAGCTTTCTTT; j_gene: TRBJ1-1; v_gene: TRBV5-1; d_gene: TRBD1; abundance: NA
CDR3aa: CASRLYATNEKLFF; CDR3nt: TGTGCCAGTAGACTATATGCAACTAATGAAAAACTGTTTTTT; j_gene: TRBJ1-4; v_gene: TRBV19; d_gene: NA; abundance: NA
CDR3aa: CASSLRQASSYNSPLHF; CDR3nt: TGTGCCAGCAGCCTTAGACAGGCTAGCTCCTATAATTCACCCCTCCACTTT; j_gene: TRBJ1-6; v_gene: TRBV5-5; d_gene: NA; abundance: NA
CDR3aa: CASSLLAGNTGELFF; CDR3nt: TGTGCCAGCAGCTTACTGGCGGGAAACACCGGGGAGCTGTTTTTT; j_gene: TRBJ2-2; v_gene: TRBV11-2; d_gene: NA; abundance: NA
CDR3aa: CASSLDRTGGLDEQYF; CDR3nt: TGTGCCAGCAGCCTGGACCGGACAGGGGGTCTCGATGAGCAGTACTTC; j_gene: TRBJ2-7; v_gene: TRBV5-6; d_gene: TRBD1; abundance: NA
CDR3aa: CASSCPPGQGYEQYF; CDR3nt: TGTGCCAGCAGTTGCCCTCCGGGACAGGGGTACGAGCAGTACTTC; j_gene: TRBJ2-7; v_gene: TRBV2; d_gene: TRBD1; abundance: few
CDR3aa: CASSRTAYNEQFF; CDR3nt: TGCGCCAGCAGCCGAACAGCCTACAATGAGCAGTTCTTC; j_gene: TRBJ2-1; v_gene: TRBV4-1; d_gene: NA; abundance: NA
CDR3aa: CATSRLTGSNQPQHF; CDR3nt: TGTGCCACCAGTAGGCTAACAGGTAGCAATCAGCCCCAGCATTTT; j_gene: TRBJ1-5; v_gene: TRBV19; d_gene: NA; abundance: NA
CDR3aa: CANPFRDNEQYF; CDR3nt: TGTGCCAACCCCTTTAGGGACAACGAGCAGTACTTC; j_gene: TRBJ2-7; v_gene: TRBV21-1; d_gene: NA; abundance: NA
CDR3aa: CAWSPPRTSGSYEQYF; CDR3nt: TGTGCCTGGAGTCCTCCCCGGACTAGCGGTTCCTACGAGCAGTACTTC; j_gene: TRBJ2-7; v_gene: TRBV30; d_gene: TRBD2; abundance: NA
CDR3aa: CASSLVADIQYF; CDR3nt: TGTGCCAGCAGCTTGGTGGCGGACATTCAGTACTTC; j_gene: TRBJ2-4; v_gene: TRBV5-5; d_gene: NA; abundance: NA
CDR3aa: CASMRVNSGNTIYF; CDR3nt: TGTGCCAGCATGAGGGTAAACTCTGGAAACACCATATATTTT; j_gene: TRBJ1-3; v_gene: TRBV6-5; d_gene: NA; abundance: few
CDR3aa: CASSKRDTGELFF; CDR3nt: TGCGCCAGCAGCAAGCGGGACACCGGGGAGCTGTTTTTT; j_gene: TRBJ2-2; v_gene: TRBV5-1; d_gene: NA; abundance: NA
CDR3aa: CASSSSGGSGTQETQYF; CDR3nt: TGTGCCAGCAGCTCCTCTGGGGGTAGCGGGACTCAAGAGACCCAGTACTTC; j_gene: TRBJ2-5; v_gene: TRBV11-1; d_gene: TRBD2; abundance: few